This TCR beta chain was profiled in a study of blood T cell repertoires in COVID-19. Study overall: Italy, Spain and the United States were the sources of the convalescent and acute COVID-19 samples.

V was clipped by 7 bases and J by 6 bases, with 13 bases between them. Germline lookup yields CDR1 MDHEN and CDR2 SYDVKM. This CDR3 region has 13 residues. Adults between about 18 and 95 years of age took part from some 25 US areas. The method was immunoSEQ multiplex PCR; TCRdb's version includes in-frame clones alone and lacks a portion of them. The table shows approximately 210,000 clones, with around nine tenths occurring only once. This clone was seen a few times. This sequence was found in a woman in her 50s with acute COVID-19. Sequenced input: PBMCs or T cells enriched from blood (not recorded which). This chain links TRBV28 with TRBJ1-5, with D possibly TRBD1 on 5 matching bases. CDR3 sequence (DNA): TGTGCCAGCATAGCAGGGCAGTTTCAGCCCCAGCATTTT. Encoded protein: CASIAGQFQPQHF.